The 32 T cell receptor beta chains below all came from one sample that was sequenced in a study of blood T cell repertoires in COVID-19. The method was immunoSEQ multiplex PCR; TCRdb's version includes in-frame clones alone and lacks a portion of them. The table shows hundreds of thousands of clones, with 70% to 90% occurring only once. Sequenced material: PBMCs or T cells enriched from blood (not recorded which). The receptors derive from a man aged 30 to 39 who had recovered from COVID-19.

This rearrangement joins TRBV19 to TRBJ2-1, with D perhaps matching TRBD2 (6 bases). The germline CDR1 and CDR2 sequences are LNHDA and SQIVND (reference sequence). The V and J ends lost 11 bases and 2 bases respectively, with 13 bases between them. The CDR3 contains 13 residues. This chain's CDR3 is CASGVPPYNEQFF. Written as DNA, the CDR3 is TGTGCCTCGGGGGTACCTCCCTACAATGAGCAGTTCTTC.

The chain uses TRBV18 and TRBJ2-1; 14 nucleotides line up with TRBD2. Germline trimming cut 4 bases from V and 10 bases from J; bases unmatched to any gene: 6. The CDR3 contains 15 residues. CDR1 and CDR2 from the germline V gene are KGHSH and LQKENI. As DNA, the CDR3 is TGTGCCAGCTCACTGACTAGCGGGGGGGCCGGGGAGCAGTTCTTC. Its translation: CASSLTSGGAGEQFF. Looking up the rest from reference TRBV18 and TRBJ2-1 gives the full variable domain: NAGVMQNPRHLVRRRGQEARLRCSPMKGHSHVYWYRQLPEEGLKFMVYLQKENIIDESGMPKERFSAEFPKEGPSILRIQQVVRGDSAAYFCASSLTSGGAGEQFFGPGTRLTVL.

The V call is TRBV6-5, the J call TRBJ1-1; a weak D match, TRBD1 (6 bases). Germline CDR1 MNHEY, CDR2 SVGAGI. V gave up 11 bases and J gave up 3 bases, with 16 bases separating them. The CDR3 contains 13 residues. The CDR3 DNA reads TGTGCCGCATCAGGGGTATTGGACACTGAAGCTTTCTTT. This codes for CAASGVLDTEAFF.

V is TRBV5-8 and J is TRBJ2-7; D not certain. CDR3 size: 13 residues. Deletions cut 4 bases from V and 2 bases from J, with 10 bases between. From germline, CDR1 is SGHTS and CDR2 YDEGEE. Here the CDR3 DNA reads TGTGCCAGCAGCAACAAAACTACCTACGAGCAGTACTTC. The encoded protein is CASSNKTTYEQYF. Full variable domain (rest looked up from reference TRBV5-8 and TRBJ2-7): EAGVTQSPTHLIKTRGQQATLRCSPISGHTSVYWYQQALGLGLQFLLWYDEGEERNRGNFPPRFSGRQFPNYSSELNVNALELEDSALYLCASSNKTTYEQYFGPGTRLTVT.

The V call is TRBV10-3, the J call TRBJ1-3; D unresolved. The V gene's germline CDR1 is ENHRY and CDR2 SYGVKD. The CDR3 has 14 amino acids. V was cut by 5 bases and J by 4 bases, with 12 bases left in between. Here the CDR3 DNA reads TGTGCCATCAGTCCACCCGGGATAGGAAACACCATATATTTT. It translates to CAISPPGIGNTIYF.

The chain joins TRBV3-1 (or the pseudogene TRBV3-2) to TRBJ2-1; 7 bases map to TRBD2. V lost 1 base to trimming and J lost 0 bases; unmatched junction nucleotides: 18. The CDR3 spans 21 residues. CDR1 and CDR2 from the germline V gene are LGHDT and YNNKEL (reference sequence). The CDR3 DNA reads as TGTGCCAGCAGCCAAGTTCCAGCTCTTGCGGGGGAATCGAGCTCCTACAATGAGCAGTTCTTC. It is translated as CASSQVPALAGESSSYNEQFF.

The CDR3 region has the DNA TGCGCCAGCAGCGGAGAACGAGGATTCGAAAAACTGTTTTTT. Its translation is CASSGERGFEKLFF. The V and J genes are TRBV5-1 and TRBJ1-4, with no clear D. V lost 4 bases, J lost 8 bases, and 15 bases lay in between. The CDR3 is made up of 14 amino acids. Germline CDR1 SGHRS, CDR2 YFSETQ.

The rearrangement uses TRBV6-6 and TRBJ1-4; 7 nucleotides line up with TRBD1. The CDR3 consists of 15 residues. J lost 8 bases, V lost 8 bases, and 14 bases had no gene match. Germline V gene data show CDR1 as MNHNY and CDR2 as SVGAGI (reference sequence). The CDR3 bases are TGTGCCAGCTACCCCCGACAGGGAATGGTGGAAAAACTGTTTTTT. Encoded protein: CASYPRQGMVEKLFF.

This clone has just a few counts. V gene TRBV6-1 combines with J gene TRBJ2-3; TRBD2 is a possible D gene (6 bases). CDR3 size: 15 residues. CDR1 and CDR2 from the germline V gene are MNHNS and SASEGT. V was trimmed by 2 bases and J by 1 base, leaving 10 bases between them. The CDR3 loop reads CASSETVAGTDTQYF. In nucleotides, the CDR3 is TGTGCCAGCAGTGAAACGGTAGCGGGCACAGATACGCAGTATTTT.

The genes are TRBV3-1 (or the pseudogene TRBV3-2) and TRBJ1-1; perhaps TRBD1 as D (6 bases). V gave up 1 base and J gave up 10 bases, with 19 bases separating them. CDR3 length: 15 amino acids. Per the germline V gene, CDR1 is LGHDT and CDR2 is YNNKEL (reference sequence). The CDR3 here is CASSQGVGGEARAFF. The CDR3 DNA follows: TGTGCCAGCAGCCAAGGGGTAGGGGGTGAGGCCCGAGCTTTCTTT.

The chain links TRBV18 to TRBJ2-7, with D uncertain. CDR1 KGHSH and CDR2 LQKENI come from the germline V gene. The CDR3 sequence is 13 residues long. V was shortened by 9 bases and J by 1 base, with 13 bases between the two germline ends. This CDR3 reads CASRRSESYEQYF. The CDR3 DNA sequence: TGTGCCAGTCGACGGTCGGAGTCCTACGAGCAGTACTTC. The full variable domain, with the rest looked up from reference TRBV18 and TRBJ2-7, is NAGVMQNPRHLVRRRGQEARLRCSPMKGHSHVYWYRQLPEEGLKFMVYLQKENIIDESGMPKERFSAEFPKEGPSILRIQQVVRGDSAAYFCASRRSESYEQYFGPGTRLTVT.

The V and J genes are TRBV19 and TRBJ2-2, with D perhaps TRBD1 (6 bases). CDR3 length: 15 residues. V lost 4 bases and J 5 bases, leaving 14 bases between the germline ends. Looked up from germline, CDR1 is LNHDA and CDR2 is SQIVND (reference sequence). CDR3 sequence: CASSSVRGLTGELFF. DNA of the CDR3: TGTGCCAGTAGTAGCGTCAGGGGTTTGACCGGGGAGCTGTTTTTT.

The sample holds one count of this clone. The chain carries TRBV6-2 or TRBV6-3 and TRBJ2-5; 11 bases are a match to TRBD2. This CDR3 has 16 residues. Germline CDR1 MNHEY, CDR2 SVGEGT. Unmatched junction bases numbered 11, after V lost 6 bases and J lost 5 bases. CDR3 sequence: CASSPGIAGGRETQYF. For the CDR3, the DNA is TGTGCCAGCAGCCCTGGGATAGCGGGGGGGCGGGAGACCCAGTACTTC.

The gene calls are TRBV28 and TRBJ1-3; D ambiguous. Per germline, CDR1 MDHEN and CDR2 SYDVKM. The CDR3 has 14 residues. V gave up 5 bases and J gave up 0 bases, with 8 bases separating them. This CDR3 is CASSKPGSGNTIYF. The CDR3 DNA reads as TGTGCCAGCAGTAAACCGGGCTCTGGAAACACCATATATTTT. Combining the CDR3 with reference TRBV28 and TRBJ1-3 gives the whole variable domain DVKVTQSSRYLVKRTGEKVFLECVQDMDHENMFWYRQDPGLGLRLIYFSYDVKMKEKGDIPEGYSVSREKKERFSLILESASTNQTSMYLCASSKPGSGNTIYFGEGSWLTVV.

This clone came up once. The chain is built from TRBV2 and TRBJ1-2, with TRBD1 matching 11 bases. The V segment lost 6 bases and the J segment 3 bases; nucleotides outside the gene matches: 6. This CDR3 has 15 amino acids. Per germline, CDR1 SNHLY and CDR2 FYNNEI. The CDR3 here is CASRDRGRGDYGYTF. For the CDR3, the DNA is TGTGCCAGCAGGGACAGGGGGCGGGGGGACTATGGCTACACCTTC.

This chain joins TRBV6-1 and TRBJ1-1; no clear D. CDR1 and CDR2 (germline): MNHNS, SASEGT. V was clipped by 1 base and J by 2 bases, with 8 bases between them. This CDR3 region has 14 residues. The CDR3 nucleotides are TGTGCCAGCAGTGAAGACACGGGAAACACTGAAGCTTTCTTT. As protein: CASSEDTGNTEAFF.

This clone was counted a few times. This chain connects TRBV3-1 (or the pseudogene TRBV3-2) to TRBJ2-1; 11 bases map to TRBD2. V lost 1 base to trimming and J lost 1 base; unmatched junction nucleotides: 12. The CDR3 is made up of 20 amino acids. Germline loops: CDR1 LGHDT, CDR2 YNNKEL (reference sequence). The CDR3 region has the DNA TGTGCCAGCAGCCAAGGACGCGGGATAACTAGCGGGAGTTCCTACAATGAGCAGTTCTTC. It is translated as CASSQGRGITSGSSYNEQFF.

The CDR3 region has the DNA TGTGCCATCAGTGAACAGGGGATCTATGGCTACACCTTC. Protein sequence: CAISEQGIYGYTF. The chain carries TRBV10-3 and TRBJ1-2, with 7 bases lining up with TRBD1. The CDR3 is made up of 13 amino acids. Germline V lookup: CDR1 ENHRY, CDR2 SYGVKD. Trimming at V came to 3 bases and at J to 4 bases, leaving 2 bases not matched to a gene.

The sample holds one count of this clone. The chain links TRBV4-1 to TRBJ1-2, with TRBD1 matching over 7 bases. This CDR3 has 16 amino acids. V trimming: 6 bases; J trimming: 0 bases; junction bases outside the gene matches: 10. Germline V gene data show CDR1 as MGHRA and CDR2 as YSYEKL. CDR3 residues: CASSDPRDSPNYGYTF. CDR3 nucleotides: TGCGCCAGCAGTGACCCTCGGGACAGTCCTAACTATGGCTACACCTTC.

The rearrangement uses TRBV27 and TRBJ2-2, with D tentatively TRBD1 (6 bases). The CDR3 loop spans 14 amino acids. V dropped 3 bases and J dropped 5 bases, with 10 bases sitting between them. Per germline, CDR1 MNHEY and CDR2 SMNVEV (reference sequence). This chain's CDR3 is CASSLGTNTGELFF. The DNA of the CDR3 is TGTGCCAGCAGTTTGGGGACAAATACCGGGGAGCTGTTTTTT.

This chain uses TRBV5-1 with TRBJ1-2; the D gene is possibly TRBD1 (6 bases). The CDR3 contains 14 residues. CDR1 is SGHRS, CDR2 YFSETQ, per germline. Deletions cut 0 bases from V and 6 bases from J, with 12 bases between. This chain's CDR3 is CASSLEGGRNGYTF. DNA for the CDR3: TGCGCCAGCAGCTTGGAGGGGGGGCGAAATGGCTACACCTTC. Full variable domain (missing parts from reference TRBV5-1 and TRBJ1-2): KAGVTQTPRYLIKTRGQQVTLSCSPISGHRSVSWYQQTPGQGLQFLFEYFSETQRNKGNFPGRFSGRQFSNSRSEMNVSTLELGDSALYLCASSLEGGRNGYTFGSGTRLTVV.

As DNA, the CDR3 is TGCGCCAGCAGCTTGGCCAGGTCCCAATTTGGGCAGTTCTTC. Its protein product is CASSLARSQFGQFF. This rearrangement joins TRBV5-1 to TRBJ2-1; D is unresolved. The V and J ends lost 0 bases and 12 bases respectively, with 16 bases between them. CDR3 length: 14 residues. The germline CDR1 and CDR2 sequences are SGHRS and YFSETQ.

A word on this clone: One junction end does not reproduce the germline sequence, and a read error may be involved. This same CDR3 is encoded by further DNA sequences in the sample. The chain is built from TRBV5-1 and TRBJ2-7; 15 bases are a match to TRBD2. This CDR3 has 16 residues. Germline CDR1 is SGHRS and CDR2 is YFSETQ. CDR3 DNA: TGTGCCAGCAGCTTACAAGGGACTAGCGGGGGGTACGAGCAGTACTTC. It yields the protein CASSLQGTSGGYEQYF.

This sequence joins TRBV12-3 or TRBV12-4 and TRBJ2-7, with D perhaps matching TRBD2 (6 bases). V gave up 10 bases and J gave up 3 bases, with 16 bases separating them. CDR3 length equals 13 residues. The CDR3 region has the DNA TGTGCCACCCAGGCGGAGGGCTTCTACGAGCAGTACTTC. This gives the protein CATQAEGFYEQYF.

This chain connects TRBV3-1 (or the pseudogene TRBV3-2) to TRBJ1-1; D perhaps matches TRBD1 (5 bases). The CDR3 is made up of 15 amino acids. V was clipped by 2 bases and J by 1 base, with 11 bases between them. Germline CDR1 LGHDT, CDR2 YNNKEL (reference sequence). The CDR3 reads CASSQQGGGNTEAFF. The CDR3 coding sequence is TGTGCCAGCAGCCAACAGGGAGGAGGGAACACTGAAGCTTTCTTT.

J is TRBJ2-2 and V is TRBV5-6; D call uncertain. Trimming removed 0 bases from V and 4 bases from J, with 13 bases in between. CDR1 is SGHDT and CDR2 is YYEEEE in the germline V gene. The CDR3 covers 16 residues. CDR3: CASSLVVAALTGELFF. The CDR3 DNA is TGTGCCAGCAGCTTGGTAGTGGCGGCTCTCACCGGGGAGCTGTTTTTT. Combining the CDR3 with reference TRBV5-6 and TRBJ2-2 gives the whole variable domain DAGVTQSPTHLIKTRGQQVTLRCSPKSGHDTVSWYQQALGQGPQFIFQYYEEEERQRGNFPDRFSGHQFPNYSSELNVNALLLGDSALYLCASSLVVAALTGELFFGEGSRLTVL.

CDR3 coding DNA: TGCGCCAGCAGTGAAGCAGGGGCTCCCTATGGCTACACCTTC. This encodes CASSEAGAPYGYTF. J is TRBJ1-2 and V is TRBV10-1, with a weak D call TRBD1 (6 bases). V lost 3 bases to trimming and J lost 4 bases, with 12 bases between them. Germline assignment: CDR1 WNHNN and CDR2 SYGVQD (reference sequence). This CDR3 has 14 amino acids.

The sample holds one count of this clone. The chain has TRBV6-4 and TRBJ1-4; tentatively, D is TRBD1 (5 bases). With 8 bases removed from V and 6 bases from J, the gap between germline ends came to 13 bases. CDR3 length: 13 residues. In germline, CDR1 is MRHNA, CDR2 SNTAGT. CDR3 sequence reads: CASRARVDEKLFF. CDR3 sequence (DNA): TGTGCCAGCCGGGCCAGGGTGGATGAAAAACTGTTTTTT.

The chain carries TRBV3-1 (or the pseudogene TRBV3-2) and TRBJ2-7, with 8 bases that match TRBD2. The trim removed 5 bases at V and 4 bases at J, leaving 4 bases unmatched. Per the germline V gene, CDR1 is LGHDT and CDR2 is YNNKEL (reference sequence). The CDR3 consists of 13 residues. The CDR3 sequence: CASSTTSAYEQYF. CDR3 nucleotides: TGTGCCAGCAGCACGACTAGCGCATACGAGCAGTACTTC.

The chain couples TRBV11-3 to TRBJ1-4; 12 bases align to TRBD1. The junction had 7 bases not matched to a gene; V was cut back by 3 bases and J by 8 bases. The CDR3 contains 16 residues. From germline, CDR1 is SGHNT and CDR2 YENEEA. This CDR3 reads CASSFGTGGRGEKLFF. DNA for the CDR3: TGTGCCAGCAGCTTCGGGACAGGGGGCCGGGGGGAAAAACTGTTTTTT.

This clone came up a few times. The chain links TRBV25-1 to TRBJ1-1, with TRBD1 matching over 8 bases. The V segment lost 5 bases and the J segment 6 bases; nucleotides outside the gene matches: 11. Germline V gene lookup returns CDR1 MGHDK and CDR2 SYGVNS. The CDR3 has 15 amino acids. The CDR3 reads CASSFRTGSMAEAFF. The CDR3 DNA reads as TGTGCCAGCAGTTTTCGGACAGGGAGTATGGCTGAAGCTTTCTTT.

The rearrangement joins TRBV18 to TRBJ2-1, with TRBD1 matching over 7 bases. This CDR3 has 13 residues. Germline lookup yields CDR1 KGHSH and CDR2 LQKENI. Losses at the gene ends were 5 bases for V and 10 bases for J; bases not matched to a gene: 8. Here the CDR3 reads CASSSRRDSEQFF. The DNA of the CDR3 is TGTGCCAGCTCATCCCGCCGGGACAGCGAGCAGTTCTTC.